Presented here are 28 T cell receptor beta chains from one specimen sequenced in a study of human CD8 memory T cell subsets (dated by TCRdb to about 2020). Instrument used: NextSeq 550. A Human TCR Profiling Kit was used to prepare UMI-labeled 5' RACE TCRbeta libraries. TCRdb reprocessed the reads and provides one entry for every CDR3 protein sequence; no DNA is given. This sample's table lists a few thousand distinct CDR3 sequences. The ten largest clones take up 30% to 40% of the sample. Material: CD8+ effector memory T cells (TEM) sorted from PBMCs. The cell subset or site label on this specimen signifies: effector memory CD8 T cells, CCR7- CD45RO+ CD95+. These receptors originate from a human donor in good health.

The chain combines TRBV19 with TRBJ2-2. The V gene's germline CDR1 is LNHDA and CDR2 SQIVND (reference sequence). The CDR3 sequence is 15 residues long. CDR3 loop: CASSIVSTDTGELFF.

According to its frequency, this clonotype is medium-sized (0.01 to 0.1%). V usage is TRBV5-1 and J usage is TRBJ1-5. Germline CDR1 is SGHRS and CDR2 is YFSETQ. The CDR3 sequence is 17 residues long. The CDR3 loop is CASRYLGGPSSNQPQHF. Drawing the rest from reference TRBV5-1 and TRBJ1-5, the complete variable domain is KAGVTQTPRYLIKTRGQQVTLSCSPISGHRSVSWYQQTPGQGLQFLFEYFSETQRNKGNFPGRFSGRQFSNSRSEMNVSTLELGDSALYLCASRYLGGPSSNQPQHFGDGTRLSIL.

The chain employs TRBV15 and TRBJ2-6. CDR1 is LNHNV and CDR2 is YYDKDF in the germline V gene (reference sequence). The CDR3 is made up of 16 amino acids. CDR3 in amino acids: CATSRDRSSGANVLTF.

The chain joins TRBV7-3 to TRBJ2-1; the TCRdb D gene call, TRBD2, has no DNA to confirm it. CDR3 size: 17 residues. Germline V gives CDR1 SGHTA, CDR2 FQGTGA. This CDR3 reads CASSSGLAGGSYNEQFF.

The chain couples TRBV20-1 to TRBJ2-7; TCRdb indicates TRBD2, and absent DNA this call remains unverified. The CDR3 runs 15 residues. CDR1 and CDR2 (germline): DFQATT, SNEGSKA (reference sequence). The CDR3 is CSAAGWPKRLAEQYF.

This chain links TRBV2 with TRBJ2-2; TCRdb's D call, TRBD2, is unchecked because there is no DNA. Germline V gene lookup returns CDR1 SNHLY and CDR2 FYNNEI. The CDR3 spans 15 residues. The CDR3 reads CASSPWTSYTGELFF.

J is TRBJ2-7 and V is TRBV18; TCRdb calls TRBD2, which cannot be checked without DNA. The CDR3 is made up of 13 amino acids. From germline, CDR1 is KGHSH and CDR2 LQKENI. The chain's CDR3 is CASSPREGEEQYF.

Measured by frequency, this clonotype is medium-sized. The chain is built from TRBV11-2 and TRBJ2-7. Germline-derived CDR1 and CDR2 are SGHAT and FQNNGV. This CDR3 has 14 residues. This CDR3 reads CASSLPPPAYEQYF.

Measured by frequency, this clonotype is medium-sized. The chain recombines TRBV14 with TRBJ2-2. The CDR3 is 15 residues long. CDR1 SGHDN and CDR2 FVKESK come from the germline V gene. The CDR3 region is CASSQLLEQVGELFF. Full variable domain (outside the CDR3, taken from reference TRBV14 and TRBJ2-2): EAGVTQFPSHSVIEKGQTVTLRCDPISGHDNLYWYRRVMGKEIKFLLHFVKESKQDESGMPNNRFLAERTGGTYSTLKVQPAELEDSGVYFCASSQLLEQVGELFFGEGSRLTVL.

The chain combines TRBV6-4 with TRBJ2-6. The CDR3 covers 16 residues. Per the germline V gene, CDR1 is MRHNA and CDR2 is SNTAGT. CDR3 sequence: CASSDSSGAGANVLTF.

The chain employs TRBV13 and TRBJ2-2; TCRdb's D call of TRBD2 is untestable without DNA. This CDR3 is 19 amino acids long. Germline V gives CDR1 PRHDT, CDR2 FYEKMQ (reference sequence). Here the CDR3 reads CASSNTFKREGLDTGELFF.

The J gene is TRBJ2-3, the V gene TRBV20-1. Germline-derived CDR1 and CDR2 are DFQATT and SNEGSKA (reference sequence). This CDR3 is built from 12 residues. The CDR3 here is CSAREADVLMYF.

This clonotype is large by frequency. This chain connects TRBV10-1 to TRBJ2-1; the TCRdb D gene call, TRBD2, has no DNA to confirm it. Germline V gene data show CDR1 as WNHNN and CDR2 as SYGVQD (reference sequence). This CDR3 is 16 amino acids long. CDR3 region: CASSESRLALDNEQFF.

Judged by frequency, this clonotype is large. The J gene is TRBJ2-1, the V gene TRBV6-6. This CDR3 comprises 13 residues. Germline lookup yields CDR1 MNHNY and CDR2 SVGAGI (reference sequence). The CDR3 loop is CASKMLLDNEQFF.

The chain has TRBV5-1 and TRBJ2-1. The V gene's germline CDR1 is SGHRS and CDR2 YFSETQ. The CDR3 loop spans 13 amino acids. This CDR3 reads CASSLYSYNEQFF. Drawing the rest from reference TRBV5-1 and TRBJ2-1, the complete variable domain is KAGVTQTPRYLIKTRGQQVTLSCSPISGHRSVSWYQQTPGQGLQFLFEYFSETQRNKGNFPGRFSGRQFSNSRSEMNVSTLELGDSALYLCASSLYSYNEQFFGPGTRLTVL.

Judged by frequency, this clonotype is medium-sized (0.01 to 0.1%). The chain carries TRBV6-1 and TRBJ2-2. This CDR3 is built from 16 residues. CDR1 and CDR2 (germline): MNHNS, SASEGT. The chain's CDR3 is CASYPWPTVDTGELFF.

V and J are TRBV11-2 and TRBJ1-2. The CDR3 is made up of 15 amino acids. Germline V CDR1 and CDR2: SGHAT, FQNNGV. The chain's CDR3 is CASSSIAGPVYGYTF. Full variable domain (missing parts from reference TRBV11-2 and TRBJ1-2): EAGVAQSPRYKIIEKRQSVAFWCNPISGHATLYWYQQILGQGPKLLIQFQNNGVVDDSQLPKDRFSAERLKGVDSTLKIQPAKLEDSAVYLCASSSIAGPVYGYTFGSGTRLTVV.

The chain employs TRBV27 and TRBJ1-5. The germline V gene has CDR1 MNHEY and CDR2 SMNVEV (reference sequence). This CDR3 has 15 residues. The CDR3 reads CASGVTVYSNQPQHF.

The chain employs TRBV20-1 and TRBJ1-1; TCRdb's D call, TRBD1, is unchecked because there is no DNA. Germline V gene sequence: CDR1 DFQATT, CDR2 SNEGSKA (reference sequence). The CDR3 extends over 15 amino acids. CDR3 in amino acids: CSARTGFREWTEAFF.

Measured by frequency, this clonotype is medium-sized. The rearrangement uses TRBV5-4 and TRBJ2-7. The CDR3 runs 14 residues. Germline CDR1 SGHNT, CDR2 YYREEE (reference sequence). The CDR3 loop reads CASSFGSVSYEQYF.

This CDR3 reads CASSLVTGDYEQYF. The V and J genes are TRBV11-2 and TRBJ2-7; the D call of TRBD1 rests on TCRdb alone, since no DNA is present to check it. The CDR3 runs 14 residues. Germline CDR1 SGHAT, CDR2 FQNNGV. The whole variable domain, filled in from reference TRBV11-2 and TRBJ2-7, reads EAGVAQSPRYKIIEKRQSVAFWCNPISGHATLYWYQQILGQGPKLLIQFQNNGVVDDSQLPKDRFSAERLKGVDSTLKIQPAKLEDSAVYLCASSLVTGDYEQYFGPGTRLTVT.

Judged by frequency, this clonotype is medium-sized. CDR3 region: CASNGDRVDEQYF. This sequence joins TRBV10-1 and TRBJ2-7; TCRdb's D call of TRBD1 is untestable without DNA. Germline V CDR1 and CDR2: WNHNN, SYGVQD (reference sequence). The length of the CDR3 is 13 residues.

This clonotype is classed as medium-sized by frequency. The chain joins TRBV4-1 to TRBJ1-2. In germline, CDR1 is MGHRA, CDR2 YSYEKL. CDR3 length: 13 amino acids. CDR3 protein: CASSQDVSLGYTF.

According to its frequency, this clonotype is medium-sized. This chain uses TRBV7-9 with TRBJ1-5; TCRdb calls TRBD1, which cannot be checked without DNA. Germline-derived CDR1 and CDR2 are SEHNR and FQNEAQ (reference sequence). The CDR3 loop spans 14 amino acids. The CDR3 is CASSGGQANQPQHF.

The gene calls are TRBV11-2 and TRBJ2-1; TCRdb's D gene call, TRBD2, goes unchecked for lack of DNA. The CDR3 loop spans 16 amino acids. CDR1 SGHAT and CDR2 FQNNGV come from the germline V gene. The chain's CDR3 is CASSLGGASGKDEQFF.

J is TRBJ2-5 and V is TRBV25-1; as DNA is missing, the TRBD1 call by TCRdb cannot be tested. The CDR3 totals 16 residues. Germline V CDR1 and CDR2: MGHDK, SYGVNS. The CDR3: CASSERYGGRGETQYF. The full variable domain, completed using reference TRBV25-1 and TRBJ2-5, is EADIYQTPRYLVIGTGKKITLECSQTMGHDKMYWYQQDPGMELHLIHYSYGVNSTEKGDLSSESTVSRIRTEHFPLTLESARPSHTSQYLCASSERYGGRGETQYFGPGTRLLVL.

The chain uses TRBV7-9 and TRBJ2-3; checking the TCRdb D call of TRBD1 is not possible without DNA. This CDR3 contains 15 residues. CDR1 is SEHNR, CDR2 FQNEAQ, per germline (reference sequence). The CDR3 region is CASSFSGQEADTQYF.

Frequency places this clonotype as medium-sized. The chain couples TRBV29-1 to TRBJ1-1; lacking DNA, the TRBD1 call made by TCRdb goes unchecked. The CDR3 covers 12 residues. Germline CDR1 SQVTM, CDR2 ANQGSEA. The CDR3 loop reads CSVGTGIAEAFF.